This TCR beta chain was observed in a study of monozygotic twins with inflammatory bowel disease. Study conclusions and caveats: Whereas healthy co-twins had higher TCRbeta diversity (inverse Simpson), IBD patients had lower diversity.

About this clonotype: The antigen remains undetermined.

Eight separate reactions for every sample produced the cDNA. From the 5' RACE reads, TCRdb lists one entry per CDR3 protein and no DNA. The sample totals about 210,000 distinct CDR3 sequences. Every single donor had a 2.5 ml blood sample drawn. This TCR was recovered from a human donor with ulcerative colitis or Crohn's disease, or a healthy co-twin of an affected twin (not recorded which). Sequenced material: blood.

The CDR3 region is CSVPGTGGTTEAFF. The chain links TRBV29-1 to TRBJ1-1; TCRdb picks TRBD1, but there is no DNA to check that call. The CDR3 is 14 residues long. Germline CDR1 reads SQVTM; CDR2 reads ANQGSEA.